A single sample is the source of the 18 T cell receptor beta chains below, sequenced in a study of blood T cell repertoires in COVID-19. TCRdb's table, derived via immunoSEQ multiplex PCR, lists solely in-frame clones and lacks some. The sample yields around 330,000 clones, roughly nine tenths seen once. What was sequenced was PBMCs or T cells enriched from blood (not recorded which). The receptors were sampled from a man in his fifties or sixties who had recovered from COVID-19.

In its sample, this clone was seen many times. The gene calls are TRBV20-1 and TRBJ1-4; D possibly corresponds to TRBD1 (5 bases). Germline V gene data show CDR1 as DFQATT and CDR2 as SNEGSKA (reference sequence). V was trimmed by 3 bases and J by 9 bases, leaving 17 bases between them. The CDR3 contains 14 residues. CDR3 sequence reads: CSASIQAGWQKLFF. CDR3 nucleotide sequence: TGCAGTGCTAGTATACAGGCAGGGTGGCAAAAACTGTTTTTT.

The gene calls are TRBV9 and TRBJ2-1; 8 bases fit TRBD2. The V gene's germline CDR1 is SGDLS and CDR2 YYNGEE. J gave up 7 bases and V 0 bases, and 9 bases lay outside the gene matches. The CDR3 length is 16 residues. CDR3 DNA sequence: TGTGCCAGCAGCGTAGCTCTAGCGGGTACAAAAAATGAGCAGTTCTTC. It translates to CASSVALAGTKNEQFF.

The chain recombines TRBV30 with TRBJ1-2, with D possibly TRBD1 on 6 matching bases. Germline CDR1 reads GTSNPN; CDR2 reads SVGIG (reference sequence). Trimming stripped 0 bases from V and 0 bases from J, with 11 bases between. CDR3 size: 15 residues. In nucleotides, the CDR3 is TGTGCCTGGAGTGTGGGATGGACAGCTAACTATGGCTACACCTTC. Residues: CAWSVGWTANYGYTF.

Here the CDR3 reads CASSPRSSYEQYF. The CDR3 DNA sequence: TGTGCCAGCAGCCCCCGGAGCTCCTACGAGCAGTACTTC. The gene calls are TRBV12-3 or TRBV12-4 and TRBJ2-7; unclear D gene. The CDR3 runs to 13 residues. Trimming shortened V by 6 bases and J by 0 bases, and 9 bases separated the two germline ends.

V gene TRBV19 combines with J gene TRBJ1-2; D is unresolved. Per the germline V gene, CDR1 is LNHDA and CDR2 is SQIVND (reference sequence). Trimming shortened V by 5 bases and J by 5 bases, and 12 bases separated the two germline ends. This CDR3 has 13 amino acids. CDR3 in amino acids: CASSPQDIYGYTF. CDR3 sequence (DNA): TGTGCCAGTAGTCCGCAAGACATATATGGCTACACCTTC.

The chain employs TRBV5-1 and TRBJ2-3; 7 nucleotides line up with TRBD2. Germline trimming cut 0 bases from V and 3 bases from J; bases unmatched to any gene: 7. The CDR3 is 16 amino acids. Per the germline V gene, CDR1 is SGHRS and CDR2 is YFSETQ. The CDR3 DNA follows: TGCGCCAGCAGCTTGGATGGGAGGGGCAGGACAGATACGCAGTATTTT. Protein product: CASSLDGRGRTDTQYF.

About this clone: At one end the junction does not follow the germline gene, possibly because of a read error. The J gene is TRBJ2-7, the V gene TRBV7-7; TRBD1 matches at 12 bases. Germline V gene lookup returns CDR1 SSHAT and CDR2 FNYEAQ (reference sequence). This CDR3 contains 17 residues. The CDR3, as DNA: TGTGCTAGCAGCTTGGGACAGGGGGCGTCCGGGTCCTACGAGCAGTACTTC. It translates to CASSLGQGASGSYEQYF.

The V call is TRBV7-2, the J call TRBJ2-3, with a tentative D call TRBD2 (6 bases). Between the trimmed V and J ends, which lost 5 bases and 5 bases, there was a span of 20 bases. The CDR3 sequence is 16 residues long. Germline V gene lookup returns CDR1 SGHTA and CDR2 FQGNSA. The CDR3 nucleotides are TGTGCCAGCAGCCCACGCCCTAGCGAACGGGGAGATACGCAGTATTTT. Protein: CASSPRPSERGDTQYF. The full variable domain, its missing parts supplied by reference TRBV7-2 and TRBJ2-3, is GAGVSQSPSNKVTEKGKDVELRCDPISGHTALYWYRQSLGQGLEFLIYFQGNSAPDKSGLPSDRFSAERTGGSVSTLTIQRTQQEDSAVYLCASSPRPSERGDTQYFGPGTRLTVL.

This sequence joins TRBV9 and TRBJ1-3; unclear D gene. The CDR3 consists of 13 residues. V dropped 1 base and J dropped 3 bases, with 5 bases sitting between them. Germline CDR1 and CDR2: SGDLS and YYNGEE. This CDR3 is CASSVTFGNTIYF. Written as DNA, the CDR3 is TGTGCCAGCAGCGTAACATTTGGAAACACCATATATTTT.

V and J are TRBV5-1 and TRBJ1-2; TRBD1 matches at 7 bases. The CDR3 totals 14 residues. The junction had 6 bases not matched to a gene; V was cut back by 2 bases and J by 5 bases. From germline, CDR1 is SGHRS and CDR2 YFSETQ. The CDR3 DNA is TGCGCCAGCAGCTTATCCGAACAGGGGTATGGCTACACCTTC. It specifies CASSLSEQGYGYTF.

The chain has TRBV7-6 and TRBJ2-7; 8 bases fit TRBD1. The CDR3 is made up of 15 amino acids. The junction had 3 bases not matched to a gene; V was cut back by 0 bases and J by 2 bases. Germline V CDR1 and CDR2: SGHVS, FNYEAQ. DNA for the CDR3: TGTGCCAGCAGCTTAGCCGGGACAGGTCCCTACGAGCAGTACTTC. Amino acid sequence: CASSLAGTGPYEQYF.

The V and J genes are TRBV19 and TRBJ2-3; possibly TRBD2 for D (6 bases). The length of the CDR3 is 16 residues. The germline V gene has CDR1 LNHDA and CDR2 SQIVND (reference sequence). V dropped 3 bases and J dropped 0 bases, with 13 bases sitting between them. CDR3 region: CASSILKGTSTDTQYF. The CDR3 region has the DNA TGTGCCAGTAGTATTCTAAAGGGGACTAGCACAGATACGCAGTATTTT.

The gene calls are TRBV18 and TRBJ2-7; 8 nucleotides align to TRBD2. V lost 3 bases, J lost 0 bases, and 7 bases stayed unmatched. The CDR3 length is 16 residues. CDR1 KGHSH and CDR2 LQKENI come from the germline V gene. CDR3 region: CASSPLGGASSYEQYF. The CDR3 DNA reads TGTGCCAGCTCACCCCTCGGGGGGGCGAGCTCCTACGAGCAGTACTTC.

This clone occurred a few times. The chain employs TRBV3-1 (or the pseudogene TRBV3-2) and TRBJ1-1; D not certain. The V gene's germline CDR1 is LGHDT and CDR2 YNNKEL (reference sequence). The CDR3 is made up of 16 amino acids. V was shortened by 3 bases and J by 7 bases, with 21 bases between the two germline ends. As DNA, the CDR3 is TGTGCCAGCAGCCACCTCTTCCCGCCACAGTCGTTTGAAGCTTTCTTT. It specifies CASSHLFPPQSFEAFF.

The chain has TRBV28 and TRBJ1-2, with a weak D call TRBD1 (6 bases). The length of the CDR3 is 16 residues. With 7 bases removed from V and 2 bases from J, the gap between germline ends came to 20 bases. Per germline, CDR1 MDHEN and CDR2 SYDVKM. The CDR3 protein is CASTLWGGPSNYGYTF. Here the CDR3 DNA reads TGTGCCAGCACCCTCTGGGGGGGGCCTTCCAACTATGGCTACACCTTC.

CDR3 loop: CASSSKSTSGTYEQYF. Written as DNA, the CDR3 is TGTGCCAGCAGTTCTAAGTCTACTAGCGGGACCTACGAGCAGTACTTC. The V and J genes are TRBV9 and TRBJ2-7; TRBD2 aligns across 10 bases. V shed 5 bases, J shed 2 bases, and the junction held 10 bases outside the gene matches. The CDR3 is 16 amino acids. Germline lookup yields CDR1 SGDLS and CDR2 YYNGEE.

The gene calls are TRBV7-2 and TRBJ2-7; 10 bases align to TRBD2. Unmatched junction bases numbered 8, after V lost 7 bases and J lost 2 bases. This CDR3 comprises 15 residues. The germline CDR1 and CDR2 sequences are SGHTA and FQGNSA. The CDR3: CASTKAGGIAYEQYF. The CDR3 DNA follows: TGTGCCAGCACCAAAGCGGGAGGGATTGCCTACGAGCAGTACTTC.

V is TRBV7-2 and J is TRBJ2-5; D perhaps matches TRBD1 (6 bases). This CDR3 comprises 13 residues. V lost 2 bases and J 5 bases, leaving 9 bases between the germline ends. Germline CDR1 reads SGHTA; CDR2 reads FQGNSA. Here the CDR3 DNA reads TGTGCCAGCAGCTTATCTCAGGGGGAGACCCAGTACTTC. Translated: CASSLSQGETQYF.